This TCR beta chain was recorded in a study of glioma-infiltrating T cells after dendritic cell vaccination. V gave up 5 bases and J gave up 2 bases, with 4 bases separating them. The CDR3 covers 11 residues. Germline V lookup: CDR1 PRHDT, CDR2 FYEKMQ (reference sequence). The repertoire was sequenced with immunoSEQ multiplex PCR; TCRdb's copy has only in-frame clones and lacks some. Counted here are approximately 22,000 clones, 79% occurring once; the ten biggest clones make up roughly 40%. This clonotype was obtained from a human donor with glioblastoma. The J gene is TRBJ2-7, the V gene TRBV13; D call uncertain. The sample was blood, taken before dendritic cell vaccination. CDR3: CASSPTYEQYF. For the CDR3, the DNA is TGTGCCAGCAGCCCCACCTACGAGCAGTACTTC.